The 23 T cell receptor beta chains presented below share a single source sample, sequenced in a study of regulatory T cells in long-lasting Graves disease. CDR3 regions were amplified by Arm-PCR using iRepertoire HTBI primers to build TCR beta libraries. TCRdb reprocessed the multiplex PCR reads with MiXCR, giving one entry per CDR3 protein. Of 400,000 to 500,000 distinct CDR3 sequences detected, 20% to 25% appear once; the ten largest clones hold roughly 6.9%. Time point meaning: persistent/refractory GD, antithyroid drugs over 5 years with positive TRAb. PBMCs were the source of the RNA used for TCR sequencing. Sequencing used peripheral blood mononuclear cells (PBMCs), obtained when the disease was refractory, from a patient treated with antithyroid drugs. These receptors were taken from a female donor with Graves disease.

The chain has TRBV7-9 and TRBJ1-5, with D maybe TRBD1 (6 bases). Germline V gives CDR1 SEHNR, CDR2 FQNEAQ (reference sequence). This CDR3 contains 17 residues. V shed 3 bases and J shed 5 bases, with 20 bases lying between them. DNA for the CDR3: TGTGCCAGCAGCTTCGCCTCCCTGGGGGGCCCTTATCAGCCCCAGCATTTT. Translating gives CASSFASLGGPYQPQHF.

The chain combines TRBV13 with TRBJ1-1, with D maybe TRBD1 (5 bases). Per the germline V gene, CDR1 is PRHDT and CDR2 is FYEKMQ (reference sequence). With 4 bases removed from V and 7 bases from J, the gap between germline ends came to 13 bases. The CDR3 loop spans 13 amino acids. CDR3 coding DNA: TGTGCCAGCAGCTGGGGACCACAGAATGAAGCTTTCTTT. It is translated as CASSWGPQNEAFF.

This clonotype is a singleton in its sample. The genes are TRBV12-5 and TRBJ2-5; D is perhaps TRBD2 (6 bases). The CDR3 is 13 residues long. Trimming removed 3 bases from V and 5 bases from J, with 10 bases in between. Germline loops: CDR1 LGHNT, CDR2 FRNRAP. The CDR3 region is CASGFGREETQYF. The DNA of the CDR3 is TGTGCTAGTGGTTTTGGCCGGGAGGAGACCCAGTACTTC.

With regard to this clonotype: A much larger clone lies a single base off, so this may be a read error. The gene calls are TRBV28 and TRBJ2-5; a weak D match, TRBD2 (5 bases). V was shortened by 4 bases and J by 4 bases, with 31 bases between the two germline ends. The CDR3 extends over 20 amino acids. CDR1 and CDR2 (germline): MDHEN, SYDVKM. CDR3 sequence: CASSSSFLWSGLEGLETQYF. The CDR3 bases are TGTGCCAGCAGTTCATCCTTTTTGTGGTCAGGCCTCGAGGGTTTAGAGACCCAGTACTTC.

The rearrangement links TRBV28 to TRBJ2-2, with D possibly being TRBD2 (6 bases). The CDR3 runs to 13 residues. The germline V gene has CDR1 MDHEN and CDR2 SYDVKM. V lost 4 bases and J lost 6, with 9 bases in between. DNA of the CDR3: TGTGCCAGCAGTTGGGGGGTTGCCGGGGAGCTGTTTTTT. It translates to CASSWGVAGELFF.

The chain has TRBV25-1 and TRBJ1-1; D gene ambiguous. In germline, CDR1 is MGHDK, CDR2 SYGVNS. This CDR3 contains 11 residues. The V gene lost 10 bases and the J gene lost 6 bases, with 12 bases spanning the gap. CDR3 region: CATTGQSEAFF. CDR3 sequence (DNA): TGTGCCACCACCGGGCAGTCTGAAGCTTTCTTT.

There are many counts of this clonotype. The rearrangement joins TRBV12-3 or TRBV12-4 to TRBJ2-5; D remains ambiguous. Trimming took 7 bases from V and 5 from J, leaving 11 bases between them. The CDR3 extends over 12 amino acids. CDR3 bases: TGTGCCAGCACTAAAGGGTGGGAGACCCAGTACTTC. Translated, it gives CASTKGWETQYF.

This clonotype was counted between two and nine times. The V gene is TRBV2, the J gene TRBJ1-1; tentatively, D is TRBD1 (5 bases). Germline CDR1 is SNHLY and CDR2 is FYNNEI. CDR3 length: 13 residues. The germline V and J ends were trimmed by 8 bases and 1 base, with 11 bases remaining between them. The CDR3 region has the DNA TGTGCCAGCGGGGCGACAAGGAACACTGAAGCTTTCTTT. Protein product: CASGATRNTEAFF.

This clonotype was counted a few times. The V and J genes are TRBV11-3 and TRBJ1-2, with D unresolved. Trimming removed 5 bases at V and 8 bases at J, with 12 bases between. The length of the CDR3 is 12 residues. Germline CDR1 SGHNT, CDR2 YENEEA. For the CDR3, the DNA is TGTGCCAGCAGCCCCCCGGCGGGGGGCTACACCTTC. This translates into CASSPPAGGYTF.

This clonotype occurred many times. The V gene is TRBV9, the J gene TRBJ1-2, with TRBD1 identical over 7 bases. This CDR3 comprises 15 residues. The germline gives CDR1 SGDLS, CDR2 YYNGEE. Trimming at V came to 0 bases and at J to 4 bases, leaving 6 bases not matched to a gene. This CDR3 reads CASSVAGGATYGYTF. CDR3 bases: TGTGCCAGCAGCGTAGCAGGGGGGGCTACCTATGGCTACACCTTC.

With respect to this clonotype: This may be a read error: a much more frequent sequence differs by one nucleotide. The rearrangement uses TRBV29-1 and TRBJ2-5, with D perhaps TRBD1 (6 bases). The CDR3 has 12 amino acids. Per germline, CDR1 SQVTM and CDR2 ANQGSEA. The CDR3 spells CSVPQYRETRYF. The CDR3 DNA sequence: TGCAGCGTTCCACAGTACAGGGAGACCCGGTACTTC.

This clonotype was seen many times. The chain is built from TRBV20-1 and TRBJ1-2; 9 bases are shared with TRBD1. The CDR3 has 13 amino acids. The V gene end was trimmed by 1 base and the J gene end by 6 bases; junction bases not matched to a gene: 3. From germline, CDR1 is DFQATT and CDR2 SNEGSKA (reference sequence). The CDR3 coding sequence is TGCAGTGCTAGAGGCAGGGACAGGGATGGCTACACCTTC. This sequence encodes CSARGRDRDGYTF.

This clonotype was recorded many times. The chain joins TRBV7-8 to TRBJ1-4; D not certain. The CDR3 is 17 amino acids. Trimming removed 2 bases from V and 0 bases from J, with 13 bases in between. Germline CDR1 is SGHVS and CDR2 is FQNEAQ. In DNA, the CDR3 is TGTGCCAGCAGCTTATATCGGGTCCGGGCAACTAATGAAAAACTGTTTTTT. Residues: CASSLYRVRATNEKLFF. The entire variable domain, with the rest obtained from reference TRBV7-8 and TRBJ1-4, is as follows: GAGVSQSPRYKVAKRGQDVALRCDPISGHVSLFWYQQALGQGPEFLTYFQNEAQLDKSGLPSDRFFAERPEGSVSTLKIQRTQQEDSAVYLCASSLYRVRATNEKLFFGSGTQLSVL.

The J gene is TRBJ1-1, the V gene TRBV4-1; D unclear. Germline assignment: CDR1 MGHRA and CDR2 YSYEKL. This CDR3 has 17 amino acids. The V and J ends lost 4 bases and 3 bases respectively, with 21 bases between them. The CDR3 here is CASSLEVTGAPYTEAFF. Written as DNA, the CDR3 is TGCGCCAGCAGCCTCGAAGTTACCGGCGCCCCCTACACTGAAGCTTTCTTT.

This rearrangement joins TRBV12-3 or TRBV12-4 to TRBJ2-2, with TRBD2 identical over 11 bases. CDR3 length equals 15 residues. With 9 bases clipped from V and 6 bases from J, the junction kept 9 bases outside the gene matches. The CDR3 DNA sequence: TGTGCCAGTAGCACTAGCGGGAGCCGGGCCGGGGAGCTGTTTTTT. This encodes CASSTSGSRAGELFF.

The chain has TRBV6-1 and TRBJ2-2; D is uncertain. The CDR3 spans 11 residues. CDR1 is MNHNS, CDR2 SASEGT, per germline. The V end was cut by 10 bases, the J end by 2 bases, with 5 bases between. The CDR3 DNA follows: TGTGCCACCGCTAACACCGGGGAGCTGTTTTTT. Its translation is CATANTGELFF.

This clonotype was counted at least ten times. The CDR3 is CASAGQQNTEAFF. Written as DNA, the CDR3 is TGTGCCAGCGCTGGTCAGCAGAACACTGAAGCTTTCTTT. The chain has TRBV3-1 and TRBJ1-1; D uncertain. There are 13 residues in the CDR3. V lost 8 bases and J lost 1, with 11 bases in between. Per the germline V gene, CDR1 is LGHDT and CDR2 is YNNKEL (reference sequence).

This sequence joins TRBV5-4 and TRBJ1-2, with D perhaps matching TRBD1 (5 bases). The CDR3 runs 15 residues. V lost 2 bases, J lost 2 bases, and 13 bases lay in between. In germline, CDR1 is SGHNT, CDR2 YYREEE (reference sequence). The CDR3 bases are TGTGCCAGCAGCTTACCAAGGACATTAAACTATGGCTACACCTTC. Translating it yields CASSLPRTLNYGYTF.

V and J are TRBV4-1 and TRBJ2-7, with D perhaps assigned TRBD1 or TRBD2 (6 bases each). The CDR3 length is 13 residues. Germline V gives CDR1 MGHRA, CDR2 YSYEKL. V lost 3 bases and J 7 bases, leaving 13 bases between the germline ends. CDR3 region: CASSQWRGEEQYF. DNA for the CDR3: TGCGCCAGCAGCCAGTGGAGGGGGGAAGAGCAGTACTTC.

The chain carries TRBV7-9 and TRBJ2-5; D assignment may be TRBD1 or TRBD2 (5 bases each). V lost 5 bases to trimming and J lost 5 bases, with 15 bases between them. Looked up from germline, CDR1 is SEHNR and CDR2 is FQNEAQ (reference sequence). The CDR3 totals 14 residues. CDR3 bases: TGTGCCAGCAGCCCAACGGGGCAATGGGAGACCCAGTACTTC. Protein product: CASSPTGQWETQYF.

The sample holds a few counts of this clonotype. The chain carries TRBV2 and TRBJ1-1, with D unresolved. This CDR3 has 10 residues. CDR1 is SNHLY, CDR2 FYNNEI, per germline. V gave up 10 bases and J gave up 10 bases, with 13 bases separating them. CDR3 sequence reads: CANGVRPAFF. The CDR3 coding sequence is TGTGCCAACGGGGTAAGACCAGCTTTCTTT.

The table lists this clonotype with many counts. The chain has TRBV5-1 and TRBJ1-5, with unresolved D. Germline V gene lookup returns CDR1 SGHRS and CDR2 YFSETQ. This CDR3 comprises 15 residues. Trimming stripped 0 bases from V and 6 bases from J, with 13 bases between. CDR3 nucleotides: TGCGCCAGCAGCTTGGAGGGTTTCGTTGGTCAGCCCCAGCATTTT. This codes for CASSLEGFVGQPQHF.

This clonotype was counted a few times. The rearrangement uses TRBV16 and TRBJ1-2; D gene uncertain. The CDR3 has 16 amino acids. Germline V gene lookup returns CDR1 KGHSY and CDR2 FQNENV. Trimming stripped 5 bases from V and 0 bases from J, with 16 bases between. The CDR3: CASSSQILPSNYGYTF. The CDR3 coding sequence is TGTGCCAGCAGCTCGCAGATACTTCCTTCTAACTATGGCTACACCTTC.